Sequencing of this T cell receptor (beta chain) was carried out in a study of T cells in Graves' hyperthyroidism and ophthalmopathy (dated by TCRdb to the late 2010s). For the wider study: To identify distinguishing TCR V-J signatures, a discovery cohort of about 95 patients was used, comprising 43 with Graves' ophthalmopathy and some 57 with stable Graves' hyperthyroidism. The 100 or so discovery patients were divided at random into training and test sets in a 7:3 ratio. In addition, the study compared T-cell repertoires in thyroid tissue and in blood from several Graves' hyperthyroidism patients. An independent validation cohort of about 20 hyperthyroidism patients and over 15 patients who later progressed to ophthalmopathy tested prospective prediction of ophthalmopathy. Once sampling was done, hyperthyroidism patients were given methimazole at a starting dose of 30 mg daily, whereas ophthalmopathy patients were given high-dose intravenous methylprednisolone. TCR Vbeta CDR3 sequencing of 140 or so peripheral blood samples (fewer than 45 ophthalmopathy, over 70 hyperthyroidism and roughly 17 progressor patients) is reported in the paper.

The CDR3 runs 16 amino acids, cysteine and phenylalanine included. CDR3 DNA is the only sequence kept; it has 48 bases, read in frame from the first base. As encoded in the germline V gene, CDR1 is SGHDN while CDR2 is FVKESK. Cut back by 0 bases and 0 bases, the V and J ends lie 9 bases apart. This clonotype appeared many times. Its antigen is currently not known. Base-call qualities are not available, and no considerably larger clone is one nucleotide away. What the research found in general, with its limitations: Most expanded thyroid clonotypes (frequency above 0.001) were also detected in blood, suggesting blood repertoires may reflect thyroid immune responses. In validation, the model predicted progression to ophthalmopathy with roughly 70% sensitivity and 72% to 85% specificity, a median of around 6.6 months before onset. Sample size was not statistically predetermined, and blinding of investigators to group allocation was not performed. A model built on a 13 V-J signature distinguished ophthalmopathy from stable hyperthyroidism, reaching about 89% sensitivity and around 82% specificity in cross-validation and 80%/75% in testing.

The TCR beta CDR3 regions were amplified from the RNA transcripts. For the first round of RT-PCR on the TCR CDR3, the HTBI primer set was used together with the Qiagen OneStep RT-PCR kit. A second multiplex PCR round built the libraries, followed by size selection and purification. Sequencing of the libraries was done on an Illumina HiSeq2000 using paired-end 100 bp reads. The authors' analysis ran thus. SOAPnuke was used to process the raw data, with reads discarded if the reads contained adapters or uncalled bases, had a mean Phred below 15, or lacked an exact constant-primer or identifier match. High-quality paired reads were merged using COPE v1.2.5, and each unique nucleotide sequence was defined as a clonotype. Clonotypes were aligned to IMGT TRBV, TRBD and TRBJ reference segments using MiTCR v1.1. The analysis included only V-J combinations with a frequency above 0.0001, which together covered 98% to 99.2% of the repertoires. The TCS score was defined as F50 (clonal expansion) divided by E x V (chaos), with BLOSUM62-based TCRdist calculated between CDR3 peptides within each V-J. Welch's t-statistics and random forest reduced roughly 530 V-J features to 10 to 15, which were used in a naive Bayes classifier (R e1071). Thyroid-blood repertoire similarity was quantified with the Morisita-Horn index. Using fastp at Q25 and MiXCR, TCRdb reprocessed the public reads and kept productive beta chains. Under each unique CDR3 protein, matching rows form one entry showing the most common genes and DNA. The V and J calls follow TCRdb's processing rather than the paper's. This sample has approximately 510,000 distinct CDR3 sequences in its table, and 46% of those were observed once. The top ten clones comprise 44% of the sample.

The study excluded patients with uncontrolled infections, other autoimmune diseases, pregnancy or lactation. Clinical symptoms, serum thyroxine and TRAb, thyroid ultrasound, and orbital computed tomography formed the basis for the diagnoses. Trizol reagent was used to extract total RNA, and RNA quality was then checked on an Agilent 2100 Bioanalyzer. Recombination joined TRBV14 with TRBJ1-3, with no confidently assigned D gene. The sequenced sample was peripheral blood or thyroid tissue (not recorded which). This sequence was found in an adult woman with Graves' disease, either hyperthyroidism or ophthalmopathy (not recorded which). The DNA sequence is given as TGTGCCAGCAGCCAAGATTTTATGAGCTCTGGAAACACCATATATTTT. Its translation is CASSQDFMSSGNTIYF.